This TCR beta chain was identified during a study of shared clonotypes between healthy human individuals. Looking at the study overall: Those who served as donors were a couple of women and three men between the ages of 18 and 49. Study-level findings and limits: Blood was the sole source, and tissue repertoires probably differ.

The test was conducted at deep level. In replicate PCRs of sorted subsets, around 0.2 ug DNA, approximately 28,000 T cell genomes, was used. TCRdb's copy holds only in-frame clones and misses some; the assay was immunoSEQ multiplex PCR. The sample shows hundreds of thousands of clones, 96% of them seen only once. CD8 cells regarded as naive lacked CD45RO, were positively chosen for CCR7, and omitted terminally differentiated effector memory CD45RA+ cells. The CDR3 length is 17 residues. The V gene's germline CDR1 is MDHEN and CDR2 SYDVKM. Trimming cost V 3 bases and J 8 bases, with 24 bases left between them. Notes on this clone: The antigen is undetermined.

Specimen: naive CD8+ T cells sorted from blood. This clonotype originated in a young woman in good health. This chain uses TRBV28 with TRBJ2-3, with D possibly being TRBD2 (6 bases). This chain's CDR3 is CASSFNLGGGMLGTQYF. CDR3 coding DNA: TGTGCCAGCAGTTTCAATCTGGGCGGAGGGATGTTAGGTACGCAGTATTTT.